The 17 T cell receptor beta chains below come from one sample, sequenced in a study of T cells in Graves' hyperthyroidism and ophthalmopathy. RNA transcripts gave rise to amplified TCR beta CDR3 regions. The HTBI primer set was used in a first-round RT-PCR of the TCR CDR3. Each CDR3 protein gets one entry after TCRdb re-called the multiplex PCR reads with MiXCR. The top ten hold around a tenth of the sample, which has hundreds of thousands of distinct CDR3 sequences, about 13% seen once. Sequencing was performed on blood. The receptors come from a woman younger than 35 with Graves' hyperthyroidism.

This clonotype showed up many times. J is TRBJ1-1 and V is TRBV18; D unclear. CDR1 and CDR2 from the germline V gene are KGHSH and LQKENI. Trimming left V 2 bases short and J 3 bases short, with 4 bases between. This CDR3 has 12 amino acids. The CDR3 DNA reads TGTGCCAGCTCACCAGGGGACACTGAAGCTTTCTTT. It specifies CASSPGDTEAFF.

The chain joins TRBV7-9 to TRBJ2-1; the D is unclear. The CDR3 is 15 amino acids. Germline loops: CDR1 SEHNR, CDR2 FQNEAQ (reference sequence). Trimming removed 4 bases at V and 0 bases at J, with 10 bases between. The CDR3, as DNA: TGTGCCAGCAGCTGGAAACGGAGCTCCTACAATGAGCAGTTCTTC. It codes for CASSWKRSSYNEQFF.

This clonotype was recorded many times. The V call is TRBV11-2, the J call TRBJ2-7; 9 bases match TRBD1. V lost 6 bases and J lost 0; bases outside the gene matches: 6. Germline V gene sequence: CDR1 SGHAT, CDR2 FQNNGV. The CDR3 consists of 15 residues. The CDR3: CASSPGTGLSYEQYF. In nucleotides, the CDR3 is TGTGCCAGCAGTCCCGGGACAGGGCTCTCCTACGAGCAGTACTTC.

This clonotype was counted many times. This chain joins TRBV7-8 and TRBJ1-1; unclear D gene. Trimming took 1 base from V and 1 from J, leaving 7 bases between them. This CDR3 contains 14 residues. Per the germline V gene, CDR1 is SGHVS and CDR2 is FQNEAQ. DNA of the CDR3: TGTGCCAGCAGCTTAGAATGGGGGAACACTGAAGCTTTCTTT. It yields the protein CASSLEWGNTEAFF.

In the case of this clonotype: The junction and the germline gene differ at one end; a read error may be behind it. J is TRBJ1-3 and V is TRBV3-1, with D uncertain. CDR3 size: 13 residues. CDR1 is LGHDT, CDR2 YNNKEL, per germline (reference sequence). The CDR3 sequence: CASSHGSGSTIYF. CDR3 DNA: TGTGCCAGCAGCCACGGCTCTGGAAGCACCATATATTTT.

This clonotype was observed at least ten times. The chain couples TRBV15 to TRBJ2-1, with 10 positions matching TRBD2. Per germline, CDR1 LNHNV and CDR2 YYDKDF (reference sequence). V lost 1 base, J lost 4 bases, and 10 bases stayed unmatched. The CDR3 spans 18 residues. CDR3 loop: CATSRGGSGRSEYNEQFF. DNA of the CDR3: TGTGCCACCAGCAGAGGGGGTAGCGGGAGGTCGGAATACAATGAGCAGTTCTTC.

To note about this clonotype: Its ends do not fully match the called genes, so a read error is possible. This sequence joins TRBV18 and TRBJ2-1; the D gene could be TRBD1 or TRBD2 (5 bases each). Germline V lookup: CDR1 KGHSH, CDR2 LQKENI. The CDR3 contains 15 residues. In DNA form, the CDR3 reads TGTGCCAGCTCACCCCTTGGGGGATCCGACAAGGAGCAGTTCTTC. Its translation: CASSPLGGSDKEQFF.

This clonotype has ten or more counts. The CDR3 DNA reads as TGTGCCTGGAGTGTCAGGGGACTTGAAAAACTGTTTTTT. Protein: CAWSVRGLEKLFF. J is TRBJ1-4 and V is TRBV30, with D tentatively TRBD1 (6 bases). With 0 bases removed from V and 7 bases from J, the gap between germline ends came to 9 bases. CDR3 length: 13 amino acids. Per the germline V gene, CDR1 is GTSNPN and CDR2 is SVGIG (reference sequence).

This rearrangement joins TRBV5-1 to TRBJ2-5, with 14 positions matching TRBD2. Per germline, CDR1 SGHRS and CDR2 YFSETQ. Trimming removed 1 base from V and 5 bases from J; junction bases left unmatched: 10. CDR3 length: 18 amino acids. CDR3 nucleotides: TGCGCCAGCAGCTTGACGGGAGGACTAGCGGGGGGCGGGGAGACCCAGTACTTC. Its protein is CASSLTGGLAGGGETQYF.

The chain employs TRBV24-1 and TRBJ2-7; 10 nucleotides align to TRBD1. V trimming: 4 bases; J trimming: 3 bases; junction bases outside the gene matches: 5. The germline V gene has CDR1 KGHDR and CDR2 SFDVKD. CDR3 length: 15 amino acids. The CDR3 loop reads CATSEGQGDLYEQYF. The CDR3 DNA sequence: TGTGCCACCAGTGAAGGACAGGGGGACCTCTACGAGCAGTACTTC.

The genes are TRBV6-2 or TRBV6-3 and TRBJ2-7; 8 bases agree with TRBD2. The length of the CDR3 is 16 residues. The V and J ends lost 1 base and 4 bases, in that order; junction bases with no gene match: 9. CDR1 is MNHEY and CDR2 is SVGEGT in the germline V gene. The CDR3 DNA is TGTGCCAGCAGTTACTTTAGGAGCGGGAGTCGGTACGAGCAGTACTTC. Protein sequence: CASSYFRSGSRYEQYF.

This clonotype was recorded at least ten times. The V and J genes are TRBV7-3 and TRBJ2-7, with TRBD2 matching 13 bases. CDR3 length: 13 residues. Germline assignment: CDR1 SGHTA and CDR2 FQGTGA. V trimming: 5 bases; J trimming: 6 bases; junction bases outside the gene matches: 1. CDR3 amino acids: CASSRTSGSEQYF. CDR3 in DNA: TGTGCCAGCAGCCGGACTAGCGGGAGCGAGCAGTACTTC.

This clonotype was counted at least ten times. The rearrangement links TRBV9 to TRBJ2-3; TRBD2 is a possible D gene (5 bases). Germline CDR1 is SGDLS and CDR2 is YYNGEE. The CDR3 consists of 18 residues. V gave up 4 bases and J gave up 4 bases, with 25 bases separating them. The CDR3 sequence is CASSSPKRKPPYADTQYF. The CDR3 coding sequence is TGTGCCAGCAGCTCTCCTAAGCGGAAGCCCCCTTATGCAGATACGCAGTATTTT.

This clonotype was recorded at least ten times. The gene calls are TRBV15 and TRBJ2-7; 7 nucleotides agree with TRBD2. Trimming cost V 0 bases and J 5 bases; bases outside gene matches: 7. Germline V gene sequence: CDR1 LNHNV, CDR2 YYDKDF (reference sequence). This CDR3 spans 15 amino acids. Here the CDR3 DNA reads TGTGCCACCAGCAGAGATAGGCGGGAGTTTGACGAGCAGTACTTC. Protein sequence: CATSRDRREFDEQYF.

The CDR3 DNA sequence: TGTGCCAGCAGCCCAGGGTACCCCTTAAGCCCCTACAATGAGCAGTTCTTC. It encodes CASSPGYPLSPYNEQFF. The genes are TRBV5-4 and TRBJ2-1; a possible D gene is TRBD1 (5 bases). The CDR3 is 17 amino acids. V was shortened by 4 bases and J by 2 bases, with 19 bases between the two germline ends. Per germline, CDR1 SGHNT and CDR2 YYREEE (reference sequence).

In its sample, this clonotype was seen many times. This sequence joins TRBV5-8 and TRBJ2-7; 7 nucleotides agree with TRBD1. The CDR3 is made up of 15 amino acids. The ends lost 7 bases at V and 0 bases at J; junction bases unmatched: 10. CDR1 is SGHTS and CDR2 is YDEGEE in the germline V gene. The chain's CDR3 is CASYLHGTASYEQYF. CDR3 DNA sequence: TGTGCCAGCTATCTACATGGGACAGCCTCCTACGAGCAGTACTTC.

The gene calls are TRBV5-1 and TRBJ1-2; the D gene is possibly TRBD1 (6 bases). The CDR3 is 15 residues long. Germline V gives CDR1 SGHRS, CDR2 YFSETQ. V was trimmed by 4 bases and J by 0 bases, leaving 13 bases between them. CDR3 nucleotide sequence: TGCGCCAGCAGCCGGGACAACCTCGCTAACTATGGCTACACCTTC. This gives the protein CASSRDNLANYGYTF.